This T cell receptor (beta chain) was sequenced during a study of blood T cell repertoires in COVID-19. Looking at the study overall: Acute and convalescent COVID-19 specimens originated in the United States, Italy and Spain. T cells, B-cell-depleted T cells, or PBMCs provided the cDNA or gDNA that served as material.

The CDR3 has 16 residues. V lost 5 bases and J 3 bases, leaving 17 bases between the germline ends. Germline V CDR1 and CDR2: LNHNV, YYDKDF (reference sequence). Original processing notes: Amplified reference gene primers provided the basis for estimating nucleated cell counts. Some clones are missing from TCRdb's copy, which holds only in-frame ones; the method was immunoSEQ multiplex PCR. V and J calls and clone size follow that table, whereas D and trimming were derived from the DNA. The table lists about half a million clones, 80% to 90% of them singletons. This rearrangement joins TRBV15 to TRBJ1-5; tentatively, D is TRBD1 (6 bases). This receptor was taken from a human donor in a cohort sampled during active COVID-19. Material for sequencing was peripheral blood. CDR3 sequence (DNA): TGTGCCACCAGCGAGGGGGATCGGGGATACAATCAGCCCCAGCATTTT. Translated, it gives CATSEGDRGYNQPQHF.